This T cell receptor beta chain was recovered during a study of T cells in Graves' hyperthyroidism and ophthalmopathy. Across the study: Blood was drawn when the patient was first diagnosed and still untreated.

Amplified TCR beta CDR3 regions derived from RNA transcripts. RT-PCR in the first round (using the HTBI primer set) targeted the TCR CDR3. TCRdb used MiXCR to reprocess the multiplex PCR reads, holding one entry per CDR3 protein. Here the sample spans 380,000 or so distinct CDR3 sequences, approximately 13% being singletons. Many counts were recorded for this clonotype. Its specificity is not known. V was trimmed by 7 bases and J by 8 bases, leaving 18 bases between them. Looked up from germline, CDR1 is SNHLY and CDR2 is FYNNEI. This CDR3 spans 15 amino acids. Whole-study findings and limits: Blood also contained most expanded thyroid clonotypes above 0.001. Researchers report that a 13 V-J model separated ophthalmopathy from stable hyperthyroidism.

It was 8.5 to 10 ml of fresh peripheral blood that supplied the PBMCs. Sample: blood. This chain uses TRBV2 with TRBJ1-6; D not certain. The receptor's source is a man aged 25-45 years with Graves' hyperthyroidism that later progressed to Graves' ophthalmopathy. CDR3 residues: CASTKGGSADSPLHF. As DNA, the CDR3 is TGTGCCAGCACCAAAGGAGGAAGTGCTGATTCACCCCTCCACTTT. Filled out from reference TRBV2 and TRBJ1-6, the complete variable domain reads EPEVTQTPSHQVTQMGQEVILRCVPISNHLYFYWYRQILGQKVEFLVSFYNNEISEKSEIFDDQFSVERPDGSNFTLKIRSTKLEDSAMYFCASTKGGSADSPLHFGNGTRLTVT.